These 29 T cell receptor beta chains came from one sample sequenced in a study of cytomegalovirus exposure and HLA in healthy donors. The PCR employed 60 Vbeta primers together with 13 Jbeta primers. The table came from immunoSEQ multiplex PCR; TCRdb's copy has only in-frame clones and leaves some out. The repertoire holds roughly 160,000 clones, just under 80% seen once, with 1.3% in the top ten. The material sequenced was PBMCs. These receptors were collected from a man younger than 40 in good health and CMV-seronegative.

This clone was seen only once. The chain employs TRBV5-1 and TRBJ2-7, with 9 bases aligning to TRBD1. The CDR3 consists of 15 residues. Trimming took 2 bases from V and 3 from J; bases not matched to a gene: 6. CDR1 is SGHRS, CDR2 YFSETQ, per germline. The CDR3 DNA follows: TGCGCCAGCAGCTTCTACGGGGGACAGGGCTACGAGCAGTACTTC. Translation: CASSFYGGQGYEQYF.

The chain combines TRBV7-2 with TRBJ2-5, with 9 bases identical to TRBD2. V gave up 3 bases and J gave up 4 bases; unmatched junction bases: 9. The CDR3 consists of 16 residues. Germline lookup yields CDR1 SGHTA and CDR2 FQGNSA. The CDR3 region is CASSLGGGGMRETQYF. The CDR3 DNA is TGTGCCAGCAGCTTGGGCGGGGGGGGAATGCGAGAGACCCAGTACTTC. Based on the CDR3 plus reference TRBV7-2 and TRBJ2-5, the full variable domain is GAGVSQSPSNKVTEKGKDVELRCDPISGHTALYWYRQSLGQGLEFLIYFQGNSAPDKSGLPSDRFSAERTGGSVSTLTIQRTQQEDSAVYLCASSLGGGGMRETQYFGPGTRLLVL.

The chain is built from TRBV18 and TRBJ2-1; TRBD2 matches at 14 bases. The CDR3 is 19 amino acids. Germline lookup yields CDR1 KGHSH and CDR2 LQKENI. The J segment lost 8 bases and the V segment lost 1 base, leaving 13 bases of the junction unmatched. In DNA form, the CDR3 reads TGTGCCAGCTCACCACAAGGGACTAGCGGGGGCATTAGGGTCGATGAGCAGTTCTTC. This gives the protein CASSPQGTSGGIRVDEQFF.

The V gene is TRBV9, the J gene TRBJ2-7, with 10 bases matching TRBD1. CDR3 length: 14 residues. J lost 3 bases, V lost 3 bases, and 3 bases had no gene match. Germline CDR1 is SGDLS and CDR2 is YYNGEE. CDR3 region: CASSAGTGDYEQYF. CDR3 sequence (DNA): TGTGCCAGCAGCGCCGGGACAGGGGACTACGAGCAGTACTTC.

This chain links TRBV29-1 with TRBJ1-2, with a tentative D call TRBD1 (6 bases). This CDR3 is built from 14 residues. The V end lost 6 bases, the J end lost 2 bases, and 16 bases lay between the germline ends. The germline gives CDR1 SQVTM, CDR2 ANQGSEA. The chain's CDR3 is CSVSQGYSNYGYTF. In DNA form, the CDR3 reads TGCAGCGTATCACAGGGATATTCGAACTATGGCTACACCTTC.

The rearrangement uses TRBV30 and TRBJ2-7; D remains ambiguous. CDR1 and CDR2 from the germline V gene are GTSNPN and SVGIG (reference sequence). The CDR3 sequence is 12 residues long. Trimming took 0 bases from V and 4 from J, leaving 7 bases between them. CDR3 coding DNA: TGTGCCTGGAGTGTACCCCAGTACGAGCAGTACTTC. Its protein is CAWSVPQYEQYF.

This sequence joins TRBV2 and TRBJ2-5, with D perhaps TRBD1 (5 bases). The J call could be wrong; TRBJ2-7 is a better fit for the DNA end. The germline V gene encodes CDR1 SNHLY and CDR2 FYNNEI. CDR3 length equals 14 residues. CDR3 loop: CASSEVQGSYEQYF. CDR3 bases: TGTGCCAGCAGTGAGGTGCAGGGTTCCTACGAGCAGTACTTC.

This chain's CDR3 is CAISETWTSAKGGTDTQYF. The CDR3 nucleotides are TGTGCCATCAGTGAGACGTGGACTAGCGCTAAGGGAGGCACAGATACGCAGTATTTT. The chain recombines TRBV10-3 with TRBJ2-3, with 9 bases fitting TRBD2. Germline trimming cut 2 bases from V and 1 base from J; bases unmatched to any gene: 13. This CDR3 has 19 residues. Germline V gives CDR1 ENHRY, CDR2 SYGVKD.

The rearrangement joins TRBV6-4 to TRBJ2-1, with unresolved D. Germline lookup yields CDR1 MRHNA and CDR2 SNTAGT. Between the trimmed V and J ends, which lost 3 bases and 5 bases, there was a span of 14 bases. The CDR3 length is 15 residues. CDR3 DNA: TGTGCCAGCAGTGAATATCTTTGGCAAAACAATGAGCAGTTCTTC. Encoded protein: CASSEYLWQNNEQFF.

The genes are TRBV7-3 and TRBJ1-3, with 7 bases that match TRBD1. Germline-derived CDR1 and CDR2 are SGHTA and FQGTGA. There are 14 residues in the CDR3. V shed 4 bases and J 2 bases; nucleotides not matched to a gene: 2. This CDR3 reads CASSSGQPGNTIYF. Here the CDR3 DNA reads TGTGCCAGCAGCTCGGGACAGCCTGGAAACACCATATATTTT. The full variable domain, its missing parts supplied by reference TRBV7-3 and TRBJ1-3, is GAGVSQTPSNKVTEKGKYVELRCDPISGHTALYWYRQSLGQGPEFLIYFQGTGAADDSGLPNDRFFAVRPEGSVSTLKIQRTERGDSAVYLCASSSGQPGNTIYFGEGSWLTVV.

V and J are TRBV30 and TRBJ1-3; D possibly corresponds to TRBD1 (5 bases). The V end was cut by 0 bases, the J end by 3 bases, with 9 bases between. The V gene's germline CDR1 is GTSNPN and CDR2 SVGIG (reference sequence). The CDR3 extends over 14 amino acids. The CDR3 region has the DNA TGTGCCTGGAGTGTATGGACATTTGGAAACACCATATATTTT. Its protein product is CAWSVWTFGNTIYF.

The rearrangement joins TRBV9 to TRBJ2-2, with 9 positions matching TRBD2. Trimming cost V 1 base and J 6 bases; bases outside gene matches: 4. CDR3 length equals 15 residues. Germline CDR1 and CDR2: SGDLS and YYNGEE. CDR3 amino acids: CASSVSGGWAGELFF. The CDR3 coding sequence is TGTGCCAGCAGCGTAAGCGGGGGGTGGGCCGGGGAGCTGTTTTTT.

The DNA for the CDR3 is TGTGCCAGCAGCTTGGAGTCCAATGAGCAGTTCTTC. As protein: CASSLESNEQFF. The chain carries TRBV7-6 and TRBJ2-1; unclear D gene. This CDR3 is built from 12 residues. From germline, CDR1 is SGHVS and CDR2 FNYEAQ. V dropped 3 bases and J dropped 6 bases, with 6 bases sitting between them.

V usage is TRBV4-3 and J usage is TRBJ2-4; the D gene is possibly TRBD2 (5 bases). V was cut by 0 bases and J by 0 bases, with 9 bases left in between. The V gene's germline CDR1 is LGHNA and CDR2 YSLEER. This CDR3 region has 16 residues. The DNA of the CDR3 is TGCGCCAGCAGCCAAGATCGAGGGTTAGCCAAAAACATTCAGTACTTC. This translates into CASSQDRGLAKNIQYF.

This clone appeared a few times. The genes are TRBV6-5 and TRBJ1-4; D call uncertain. The CDR3 runs to 14 residues. V was clipped by 8 bases and J by 8 bases, with 18 bases between them. Germline assignment: CDR1 MNHEY and CDR2 SVGAGI. This CDR3 reads CASRGQSLREKLFF. The CDR3 DNA reads as TGTGCCAGCCGGGGTCAGTCCCTAAGGGAAAAACTGTTTTTT.

This clone was detected a few times. This chain uses TRBV5-4 with TRBJ1-1; no clear D gene. CDR1 SGHNT and CDR2 YYREEE come from the germline V gene (reference sequence). The germline V and J ends were trimmed by 4 bases and 1 base, with 11 bases remaining between them. The CDR3 length is 14 residues. The chain's CDR3 is CASSRRYENTEAFF. The CDR3 bases are TGTGCCAGCAGCCGCAGATACGAGAACACTGAAGCTTTCTTT.

CDR3 sequence (DNA): TGTGCCAGCAGCGTCAGCGGGAGTTTTTCGGATGAGCAGTTCTTC. The encoded protein is CASSVSGSFSDEQFF. The genes are TRBV7-3 and TRBJ2-1; TRBD2 matches 8 bases. This CDR3 contains 15 residues. J lost 8 bases, V lost 5 bases, and 11 bases had no gene match. CDR1 and CDR2 (germline): SGHTA, FQGTGA. Supplemented by reference TRBV7-3 and TRBJ2-1, the full variable domain reads GAGVSQTPSNKVTEKGKYVELRCDPISGHTALYWYRQSLGQGPEFLIYFQGTGAADDSGLPNDRFFAVRPEGSVSTLKIQRTERGDSAVYLCASSVSGSFSDEQFFGPGTRLTVL.

This chain joins TRBV5-6 and TRBJ2-7; perhaps TRBD2 as D (7 bases). The ends were cut back, 4 bases at V and 4 bases at J, with 21 bases in the middle. Germline V gene lookup returns CDR1 SGHDT and CDR2 YYEEEE. This CDR3 is built from 16 residues. CDR3 DNA: TGTGCCAGCAGCCCGGGGGGCGGGACGAGGAATTACGAGCAGTACTTC. Translating it yields CASSPGGGTRNYEQYF.

This sequence joins TRBV6-5 and TRBJ2-3; D may be TRBD2 (6 bases). CDR1 is MNHEY, CDR2 SVGAGI, per germline. Trimming shortened V by 6 bases and J by 0 bases, and 10 bases separated the two germline ends. CDR3 size: 14 residues. The chain's CDR3 is CASRTGTSTDTQYF. CDR3 sequence (DNA): TGTGCCAGCAGGACCGGGACTAGCACAGATACGCAGTATTTT.

The chain recombines TRBV18 with TRBJ2-7; D perhaps matches TRBD1 (5 bases). From germline, CDR1 is KGHSH and CDR2 LQKENI. The V end was cut by 5 bases, the J end by 5 bases, with 16 bases between. This CDR3 comprises 14 residues. CDR3 protein: CASSTKSQGHEQYF. The CDR3, as DNA: TGTGCCAGCTCAACAAAATCCCAGGGCCACGAGCAGTACTTC.

This clone appeared a single time. V and J are TRBV9 and TRBJ1-3; D gene unclear. The V gene lost 0 bases and the J gene lost 4 bases, with 8 bases spanning the gap. Germline V gene data show CDR1 as SGDLS and CDR2 as YYNGEE. The CDR3 length is 14 residues. The DNA for the CDR3 is TGTGCCAGCAGCGTAGCTTTGGGCGGAAACACCATATATTTT. Its protein is CASSVALGGNTIYF.

The V call is TRBV13, the J call TRBJ2-7; a possible D gene is TRBD1 (6 bases). Germline CDR1 and CDR2: PRHDT and FYEKMQ (reference sequence). The germline V and J ends were trimmed by 4 bases and 2 bases, with 15 bases remaining between them. The CDR3 spans 15 residues. As DNA, the CDR3 is TGTGCCAGCAGCTCTTCCTGGACAGTTCCCTACGAGCAGTACTTC. It specifies CASSSSWTVPYEQYF.

This chain connects TRBV5-4 to TRBJ2-5; perhaps TRBD2 as D (6 bases). The CDR3 extends over 16 amino acids. Trimming cost V 1 base and J 1 base, with 14 bases left between them. Germline loops: CDR1 SGHNT, CDR2 YYREEE (reference sequence). This CDR3 reads CASSLSPGLGQETQYF. CDR3 DNA sequence: TGTGCCAGCAGCTTGTCCCCGGGACTCGGCCAAGAGACCCAGTACTTC.

The rearrangement links TRBV28 to TRBJ1-1; D not resolved. CDR3 length: 12 residues. V lost 7 bases to trimming and J lost 1 base, with 7 bases between them. Per the germline V gene, CDR1 is MDHEN and CDR2 is SYDVKM. CDR3 nucleotide sequence: TGTGCCAGCACCCCCAGGAACACTGAAGCTTTCTTT. The encoded protein is CASTPRNTEAFF.

The table lists this clone with a few counts. This sequence joins TRBV7-2 and TRBJ2-2, with unresolved D. Trimming shortened V by 4 bases and J by 6 bases, and 12 bases separated the two germline ends. The CDR3 has 14 amino acids. Germline assignment: CDR1 SGHTA and CDR2 FQGNSA. CDR3 residues: CASSSQVRAGELFF. In nucleotides, the CDR3 is TGTGCCAGCAGCTCCCAAGTACGAGCCGGGGAGCTGTTTTTT.

The chain links TRBV14 to TRBJ2-5, with D possibly being TRBD1 (5 bases). Germline CDR1 and CDR2: SGHDN and FVKESK. The CDR3 has 16 amino acids. V lost 5 bases, J lost 5 bases, and 21 bases lay in between. CDR3: CASSKPQLRARETQYF. The CDR3, as DNA: TGTGCCAGCAGCAAACCCCAGCTCAGGGCTCGGGAGACCCAGTACTTC. Combining the CDR3 with reference TRBV14 and TRBJ2-5 gives the whole variable domain EAGVTQFPSHSVIEKGQTVTLRCDPISGHDNLYWYRRVMGKEIKFLLHFVKESKQDESGMPNNRFLAERTGGTYSTLKVQPAELEDSGVYFCASSKPQLRARETQYFGPGTRLLVL.

The chain has TRBV6-5 and TRBJ1-1; D is possibly TRBD1 (6 bases). Trimming removed 5 bases at V and 5 bases at J, with 12 bases between. CDR3 size: 13 residues. Germline CDR1 is MNHEY and CDR2 is SVGAGI. CDR3 DNA: TGTGCCAGCAGTCGCGGGGGCAGGACTGAAGCTTTCTTT. Encoded protein: CASSRGGRTEAFF.

This rearrangement joins TRBV18 to TRBJ2-2; TRBD2 matches 7 bases. The CDR3 length is 15 residues. Germline assignment: CDR1 KGHSH and CDR2 LQKENI. The V gene end was trimmed by 3 bases and the J gene end by 9 bases; junction bases not matched to a gene: 10. The chain's CDR3 is CASSPGLRSLRELFF. The DNA of the CDR3 is TGTGCCAGCTCACCGGGACTACGTAGTTTGAGGGAGCTGTTTTTT.

The genes are TRBV5-5 and TRBJ1-2; possibly TRBD1 for D (6 bases). Trimming removed 4 bases from V and 8 bases from J, with 15 bases in between. Germline V gene data show CDR1 as SGHKS and CDR2 as YYEKEE (reference sequence). CDR3 length: 13 residues. CDR3 residues: CASSHAGQFGYTF. The CDR3, as DNA: TGTGCCAGCAGCCACGCCGGACAGTTCGGCTACACCTTC.